This record covers a single T cell receptor beta chain. Germline V gene data show CDR1 as SEHNR and CDR2 as FQNEAQ (reference sequence). V dropped 3 bases and J dropped 0; count of bases not matched to a gene: 3. There are 15 residues in the CDR3. The data stem from a study of blood T cell repertoires in COVID-19. Measured with immunoSEQ multiplex PCR; TCRdb has only the in-frame clones, and not every one. This sample has 140,000 or so clones; approximately 89% occur once, and the top ten carry around 1.5%. This clonotype originated in a human donor in a cohort sampled during active COVID-19. The specimen sequenced was peripheral blood. The genes are TRBV7-9 and TRBJ1-2, with 8 nucleotides matching TRBD1. The CDR3 nucleotides read TGTGCCAGCAGCTTTTCGACAGGGGCTAACTATGGCTACACCTTC. It encodes CASSFSTGANYGYTF.